This record concerns one T cell receptor (beta chain) sequence. These data are taken from a study of cytotoxic CD8 clonotypes in ibrutinib-treated CLL. Study information: Across the patients, approximately 10 were relapsed/refractory, 15 treatment-naive and about 18 IGHV unmutated. Mean yields were about 280,000 productive templates and under 100,000 productive rearrangements per sample.

The germline CDR1 and CDR2 sequences are GTSNPN and SVGIG (reference sequence). The V end lost 0 bases, the J end lost 6 bases, and 6 bases lay between the germline ends. The CDR3 runs 12 residues. Target depth was 1 in 200,000 to 1 in 1 million T cells, about 10x per clonotype. Method: immunoSEQ multiplex PCR; TCRdb's copy keeps in-frame clones and lacks some. The data show some 140,000 clones, approximately 90% seen once. The clonotype comes from a human donor with chronic lymphocytic leukemia. The V gene is TRBV30, the J gene TRBJ2-1; no definite D call. The material sequenced was PBMCs, taken after 12 months of ibrutinib treatment. For the CDR3, the DNA is TGTGCCTGGAGTGTGAAGACCAATGAGCAGTTCTTC. Its protein product is CAWSVKTNEQFF.